The rows below give T cell receptor beta chains drawn from one sample of a study of cytomegalovirus exposure and HLA in healthy donors. Sequencing was performed with immunoSEQ multiplex PCR; in TCRdb, only in-frame clones are kept and a portion is missing. Found here are 180,000 or so clones, 80% of them singletons; the top ten hold approximately 1.3%. Sequenced material: PBMCs. The source of these receptors is a girl aged 10-17 years in good health and CMV-seropositive. The CDR3 runs from the conserved cysteine through the conserved F or W. A D gene is named only where the DNA matches it firmly. Clone size is stated in some rows and not others, as once, few, many or a class when expanded.

CDR3 protein: CASSLWADQPQHF
CDR3 DNA: TGTGCCAGCAGCCTTTGGGCAGATCAGCCCCAGCATTTT
CDR3 length: 13
V gene: TRBV5-8
J gene: TRBJ1-5
clone size: NA
D gene: NA

CDR3 protein: CASSPRDSMNTEAFF
CDR3 DNA: TGTGCCAGCAGCCCCCGGGACAGCATGAACACTGAAGCTTTCTTT
CDR3 length: 15
V gene: TRBV7-9
J gene: TRBJ1-1
clone size: NA
D gene: TRBD1

CDR3 protein: CASSFQGSGANVLTF
CDR3 DNA: TGTGCCAGCAGTTTCCAGGGCTCTGGGGCCAACGTCCTGACTTTC
CDR3 length: 15
V gene: TRBV27
J gene: TRBJ2-6
clone size: NA
D gene: NA

CDR3 protein: CASSLETGRKTEAFF
CDR3 DNA: TGTGCCAGCAGCTTAGAGACAGGTCGGAAAACTGAAGCTTTCTTT
CDR3 length: 15
V gene: TRBV7-9
J gene: TRBJ1-1
clone size: NA
D gene: NA

CDR3 protein: CASSQQGERYSYEQYF
CDR3 DNA: TGTGCCAGCAGTCAACAGGGCGAAAGGTACTCCTACGAGCAGTACTTC
CDR3 length: 16
V gene: TRBV27
J gene: TRBJ2-7
clone size: NA
D gene: NA

CDR3 protein: CASSPRLAGGPGEGTQYF
CDR3 DNA: TGTGCCAGCAGCCCCCGGCTAGCGGGAGGGCCGGGCGAAGGTACGCAGTATTTT
CDR3 length: 18
V gene: TRBV13
J gene: TRBJ2-3
clone size: NA
D gene: TRBD2

CDR3 protein: CASTTIRGQETQYF
CDR3 DNA: TGTGCCAGCACGACAATCAGGGGTCAAGAGACCCAGTACTTC
CDR3 length: 14
V gene: TRBV2
J gene: TRBJ2-5
clone size: once
D gene: NA

CDR3 protein: CAWSRTGTSSYEQYF
CDR3 DNA: TGTGCCTGGAGCCGAACCGGGACTAGCAGCTACGAGCAGTACTTC
CDR3 length: 15
V gene: TRBV30
J gene: TRBJ2-7
clone size: once
D gene: TRBD2

CDR3 protein: CASSPGSNGYTF
CDR3 DNA: TGTGCCAGTAGTCCGGGGAGCAATGGCTACACCTTC
CDR3 length: 12
V gene: TRBV19
J gene: TRBJ1-2
clone size: NA
D gene: NA

CDR3 protein: CAWSGGTGVHTGELFF
CDR3 DNA: TGTGCCTGGAGCGGAGGGACAGGGGTCCACACCGGGGAGCTGTTTTTT
CDR3 length: 16
V gene: TRBV30
J gene: TRBJ2-2
clone size: NA
D gene: TRBD1

CDR3 protein: CASSRPSGRGNEQFF
CDR3 DNA: TGTGCCAGCAGCCGTCCTAGCGGGAGAGGCAATGAGCAGTTCTTC
CDR3 length: 15
V gene: TRBV7-2
J gene: TRBJ2-1
clone size: NA
D gene: TRBD2

CDR3 protein: CASSYGASGAHNEQFF
CDR3 DNA: TGTGCCAGCAGTTACGGGGCTAGCGGGGCCCACAATGAGCAGTTCTTC
CDR3 length: 16
V gene: TRBV6-5
J gene: TRBJ2-1
clone size: NA
D gene: TRBD2

CDR3 protein: CAWTLYSDRISGNTIYF
CDR3 DNA: TGTGCCTGGACCTTGTACTCCGACAGAATCTCTGGAAACACCATATATTTT
CDR3 length: 17
V gene: TRBV30
J gene: TRBJ1-3
clone size: NA
D gene: NA

CDR3 protein: CASSLAGGGNTEAFF
CDR3 DNA: TGTGCCAGCAGCTTAGCGGGCGGGGGGAACACTGAAGCTTTCTTT
CDR3 length: 15
V gene: TRBV7-9
J gene: TRBJ1-1
clone size: NA
D gene: NA

CDR3 protein: CASSSNSGEQFF
CDR3 DNA: TGTGCCAGCAGCTCCAACTCCGGTGAGCAGTTCTTC
CDR3 length: 12
V gene: TRBV7-3
J gene: TRBJ2-1
clone size: NA
D gene: NA

CDR3 protein: CASSPLVSRGEQYF
CDR3 DNA: TGTGCCAGCAGCCCCCTTGTCTCTAGGGGTGAGCAGTACTTC
CDR3 length: 14
V gene: TRBV7-7
J gene: TRBJ2-5
clone size: NA
D gene: NA

CDR3 protein: CATSTGLAGVYEQYF
CDR3 DNA: TGTGCCACCAGCACGGGACTAGCGGGAGTCTACGAGCAGTACTTC
CDR3 length: 15
V gene: TRBV15
J gene: TRBJ2-7
clone size: NA
D gene: TRBD2

CDR3 protein: CATSRGQGGDYGYTF
CDR3 DNA: TGTGCCACCAGCAGAGGACAGGGTGGGGACTATGGCTACACCTTC
CDR3 length: 15
V gene: TRBV15
J gene: TRBJ1-2
clone size: NA
D gene: TRBD1

CDR3 protein: CASSQGVAAGMETQYF
CDR3 DNA: TGCGCCAGCAGCCAGGGCGTGGCAGCTGGTATGGAGACCCAGTACTTC
CDR3 length: 16
V gene: TRBV5-1
J gene: TRBJ2-5
clone size: NA
D gene: NA

CDR3 protein: CASSYSSSGSSYEQYF
CDR3 DNA: TGTGCCAGCAGTTACTCATCAAGCGGGAGCTCCTACGAGCAGTACTTC
CDR3 length: 16
V gene: TRBV6-5
J gene: TRBJ2-7
clone size: once
D gene: TRBD2

CDR3 protein: CAWSNAPGTGELFF
CDR3 DNA: TGTGCCTGGAGTAACGCACCGGGCACCGGGGAGCTGTTTTTT
CDR3 length: 14
V gene: TRBV30
J gene: TRBJ2-2
clone size: NA
D gene: NA

CDR3 protein: CASSQTGTAPYEQYF
CDR3 DNA: TGTGCCAGCAGCCAAACCGGGACAGCCCCCTACGAGCAGTACTTC
CDR3 length: 15
V gene: TRBV4-2
J gene: TRBJ2-7
clone size: NA
D gene: TRBD1

CDR3 protein: CASSGSPRDREYF
CDR3 DNA: TGTGCCAGCAGCGGATCCCCAAGGGACAGAGAGTACTTC
CDR3 length: 13
V gene: TRBV5-6
J gene: TRBJ2-7
clone size: few
D gene: TRBD1

CDR3 protein: CAWNRREATEAFF
CDR3 DNA: TGTGCCTGGAATCGCAGGGAGGCCACTGAAGCTTTCTTT
CDR3 length: 13
V gene: TRBV30
J gene: TRBJ1-1
clone size: NA
D gene: NA

CDR3 protein: CASSQDEGIPHYGYTF
CDR3 DNA: TGCGCCAGCAGCCAAGATGAGGGAATACCGCACTATGGCTACACCTTC
CDR3 length: 16
V gene: TRBV4-1
J gene: TRBJ1-2
clone size: NA
D gene: NA

CDR3 protein: CASRGTETQETQYF
CDR3 DNA: TGTGCCAGCAGGGGGACAGAGACTCAAGAGACCCAGTACTTC
CDR3 length: 14
V gene: TRBV5-4
J gene: TRBJ2-5
clone size: NA
D gene: TRBD1

CDR3 protein: CASSLVPSGDTGELFF
CDR3 DNA: TGCGCCAGCAGCTTGGTTCCTAGCGGAGACACCGGGGAGCTGTTTTTT
CDR3 length: 16
V gene: TRBV5-1
J gene: TRBJ2-2
clone size: once
D gene: TRBD2

CDR3 protein: CASSYGTTHYEQYF
CDR3 DNA: TGTGCCAGCAGCTACGGGACTACTCACTACGAGCAGTACTTC
CDR3 length: 14
V gene: TRBV5-6
J gene: TRBJ2-7
clone size: NA
D gene: TRBD2

CDR3 protein: CASSQHYTGDSNTEAFF
CDR3 DNA: TGCGCCAGCAGCCAACACTACACAGGGGATTCTAACACTGAAGCTTTCTTT
CDR3 length: 17
V gene: TRBV4-1
J gene: TRBJ1-1
clone size: NA
D gene: TRBD1

CDR3 protein: CAWSEGRAFLYF
CDR3 DNA: TGTGCCTGGAGTGAGGGCAGGGCATTTTTGTACTTC
CDR3 length: 12
V gene: TRBV30
J gene: TRBJ2-7
clone size: NA
D gene: NA

CDR3 protein: CASRLVAPGIYEQYF
CDR3 DNA: TGTGCCAGCAGACTCGTGGCCCCGGGGATCTACGAGCAGTACTTC
CDR3 length: 15
V gene: TRBV27
J gene: TRBJ2-7
clone size: few
D gene: NA

CDR3 protein: CASSHPLAGGPSGNEQFF
CDR3 DNA: TGTGCCAGCAGCCATCCCCTAGCGGGAGGGCCCTCCGGCAATGAGCAGTTCTTC
CDR3 length: 18
V gene: TRBV11-3
J gene: TRBJ2-1
clone size: NA
D gene: TRBD2

CDR3 protein: CASSPGHSGNTIYF
CDR3 DNA: TGTGCCAGCAGCCCCGGACACTCTGGAAACACCATATATTTT
CDR3 length: 14
V gene: TRBV6-5
J gene: TRBJ1-3
clone size: NA
D gene: NA